One sample yielded the 25 T cell receptor beta chains listed below, sequenced in a study of post-analysis software for immune sequencing data. Notes on the study in general: Five TRBV segments, including TRBV5-6, TRBV5-1 and TRBV20-1, were more frequent in patients than controls.

Unique molecular identifiers had been added to the TCR beta cDNA libraries. TCRdb ran MiXCR on the PCR reads and lists one entry per CDR3 protein. Of 350,000 to 500,000 distinct CDR3 sequences listed, roughly 40% are singletons. These TCRs' antigens remain unknown. The sequenced sample consisted of blood. Receptors were obtained from a girl aged 2 to 9 with multiple sclerosis.

The sample holds a few counts of this clonotype. This sequence joins TRBV5-1 and TRBJ2-6; D remains unclear. The CDR3 extends over 16 amino acids. Germline CDR1 and CDR2: SGHRS and YFSETQ. Between the trimmed V and J ends, which lost 0 bases and 0 bases, there was a span of 7 bases. The CDR3 sequence is CASSLDGPSGANVLTF. Here the CDR3 DNA reads TGCGCCAGCAGCTTGGACGGACCCTCTGGGGCCAACGTCCTGACTTTC. The full variable domain, with the rest looked up from reference TRBV5-1 and TRBJ2-6, is KAGVTQTPRYLIKTRGQQVTLSCSPISGHRSVSWYQQTPGQGLQFLFEYFSETQRNKGNFPGRFSGRQFSNSRSEMNVSTLELGDSALYLCASSLDGPSGANVLTFGAGSRLTVL.

This chain joins TRBV7-7 and TRBJ2-1; 7 bases align to TRBD1. V trimming: 1 base; J trimming: 2 bases; junction bases outside the gene matches: 5. The CDR3 is made up of 16 amino acids. The germline gives CDR1 SSHAT, CDR2 FNYEAQ (reference sequence). The CDR3 bases are TGTGCCAGCAGCTTAGACTACAGGGGACCCTACAATGAGCAGTTCTTC. As protein: CASSLDYRGPYNEQFF.

The chain couples TRBV20-1 to TRBJ2-5; D possibly corresponds to TRBD2 (5 bases). The J call may be incorrect, as the DNA end agrees better with TRBJ2-7. The CDR3 runs 14 residues. The germline V gene encodes CDR1 DFQATT and CDR2 SNEGSKA (reference sequence). CDR3 sequence (DNA): TGCAGTGCTAGAGATGAGGGTAGCTACCCCGAGCAGTACTTC. This sequence encodes CSARDEGSYPEQYF.

V and J are TRBV7-6 and TRBJ2-2, with D unclear. The CDR3 runs to 16 residues. The V and J ends lost 0 bases and 3 bases respectively, with 11 bases between them. CDR1 and CDR2 (germline): SGHVS, FNYEAQ. Here the CDR3 DNA reads TGTGCCAGCAGCTTAGCGGGCAGGTTCTACACCGGGGAGCTGTTTTTT. Translating gives CASSLAGRFYTGELFF.

The chain is built from TRBV5-1 and TRBJ2-5, with 7 nucleotides matching TRBD1. This CDR3 spans 16 amino acids. V was pared by 1 base and J by 11 bases, with 17 bases of the junction left unmatched. The V gene's germline CDR1 is SGHRS and CDR2 YFSETQ. The CDR3 DNA sequence: TGCGCCAGCAGCTTGAATCGGGCAGGGGGTATGGGTGAGCAGTACTTC. Protein product: CASSLNRAGGMGEQYF.

The chain carries TRBV29-1 and TRBJ2-5; D ambiguous. CDR3 length: 11 residues. Per the germline V gene, CDR1 is SQVTM and CDR2 is ANQGSEA. Trimming took 7 bases from V and 2 from J, leaving 8 bases between them. The DNA for the CDR3 is TGCAGCGCTGGTTTACAAGAGACCCAGTACTTC. It encodes CSAGLQETQYF.

This clonotype was picked up many times. The J gene is TRBJ2-4, the V gene TRBV20-1; D might be TRBD2 (6 bases). Per germline, CDR1 DFQATT and CDR2 SNEGSKA (reference sequence). This CDR3 region has 12 residues. The V end lost 5 bases, the J end lost 7 bases, and 12 bases lay between the germline ends. The CDR3 region is CSAPITSNIQYF. The DNA of the CDR3 is TGCAGTGCTCCTATAACTAGCAACATTCAGTACTTC.

The V and J genes are TRBV29-1 and TRBJ2-5, with a tentative D call TRBD1 (5 bases). The V end lost 7 bases, the J end lost 0 bases, and 12 bases lay between the germline ends. Germline CDR1 and CDR2: SQVTM and ANQGSEA. This CDR3 comprises 13 residues. The CDR3 loop reads CSGATGNQETQYF. As DNA, the CDR3 is TGCAGCGGGGCCACAGGAAACCAAGAGACCCAGTACTTC.

This clonotype was counted ten times or more. The genes are TRBV5-6 and TRBJ2-7, with 7 bases lining up with TRBD1. The V segment lost 4 bases and the J segment 0 bases; nucleotides outside the gene matches: 7. The CDR3 covers 15 residues. Germline loops: CDR1 SGHDT, CDR2 YYEEEE. The CDR3 nucleotides read TGTGCCAGCAGCCTCCGGACAGGCCTCTCCTACGAGCAGTACTTC. Its translation is CASSLRTGLSYEQYF.

The chain joins TRBV5-1 to TRBJ1-1; 8 bases are shared with TRBD1. The CDR3 extends over 17 amino acids. Germline CDR1 is SGHRS and CDR2 is YFSETQ. V lost 0 bases and J lost 4; bases outside the gene matches: 11. CDR3 sequence: CASSLGRTGRLSTEAFF. In nucleotides, the CDR3 is TGCGCCAGCAGCTTGGGTCGGACAGGGAGGTTGAGCACTGAAGCTTTCTTT. Full variable domain (outside the CDR3, taken from reference TRBV5-1 and TRBJ1-1): KAGVTQTPRYLIKTRGQQVTLSCSPISGHRSVSWYQQTPGQGLQFLFEYFSETQRNKGNFPGRFSGRQFSNSRSEMNVSTLELGDSALYLCASSLGRTGRLSTEAFFGQGTRLTVV.

This chain links TRBV13 with TRBJ2-3; TRBD2 matches at 9 bases. Germline CDR1 is PRHDT and CDR2 is FYEKMQ (reference sequence). The CDR3 runs 15 residues. Trimming took 3 bases from V and 5 from J; bases not matched to a gene: 6. The CDR3 bases are TGTGCCAGCAGCTTCCGGACTAGCGCGGGAGATACGCAGTATTTT. It translates to CASSFRTSAGDTQYF.

The V and J genes are TRBV4-3 and TRBJ1-2; 9 bases map to TRBD1. In germline, CDR1 is LGHNA, CDR2 YSLEER. J gave up 4 bases and V 1 base, and 4 bases lay outside the gene matches. The CDR3 is 15 amino acids. CDR3 nucleotides: TGCGCCAGCAGCCAAGGGACAGGGGAACGCTATGGCTACACCTTC. It encodes CASSQGTGERYGYTF.

The chain couples TRBV20-1 to TRBJ2-3; TRBD1 might be the D (6 bases). The CDR3 extends over 15 amino acids. Germline-derived CDR1 and CDR2 are DFQATT and SNEGSKA (reference sequence). V shed 0 bases and J shed 4 bases, with 14 bases lying between them. CDR3 in DNA: TGCAGTGCTAGAGACCCCACAGGGCGGTCAGATACGCAGTATTTT. Translating gives CSARDPTGRSDTQYF.

The chain couples TRBV9 to TRBJ1-2; perhaps TRBD1 as D (6 bases). The CDR3 is 16 amino acids. Germline loops: CDR1 SGDLS, CDR2 YYNGEE. V was trimmed by 0 bases and J by 6 bases, leaving 18 bases between them. The CDR3, as DNA: TGTGCCAGCAGCGTAGTAGCCCTGGCAGGGGAGAATGGCTACACCTTC. Its translation: CASSVVALAGENGYTF.

The V and J genes are TRBV7-8 and TRBJ1-1, with D uncertain. V lost 5 bases, J lost 1 base, and 8 bases lay in between. Germline values: CDR1 SGHVS, CDR2 FQNEAQ. The CDR3 runs 13 residues. This CDR3 is CASSPTRNTEAFF. Here the CDR3 DNA reads TGTGCCAGCAGCCCGACTAGGAACACTGAAGCTTTCTTT.

V and J are TRBV14 and TRBJ2-3; no clear D. CDR1 is SGHDN, CDR2 FVKESK, per germline. V was trimmed by 2 bases and J by 6 bases, leaving 21 bases between them. The CDR3 extends over 17 amino acids. Here the CDR3 DNA reads TGTGCCAGCAGCCAAAGGAAAACGGACGTCTTAGGCGATACGCAGTATTTT. Amino acids: CASSQRKTDVLGDTQYF.

V gene TRBV7-3 combines with J gene TRBJ2-1; D gene ambiguous. The germline V gene encodes CDR1 SGHTA and CDR2 FQGTGA. Trimming cost V 2 bases and J 0 bases, with 14 bases left between them. The length of the CDR3 is 17 residues. CDR3 DNA: TGTGCCAGCAGCTTATTAGGCCCCGAAGGCTCCTACAATGAGCAGTTCTTC. This sequence encodes CASSLLGPEGSYNEQFF.

V and J are TRBV6-6 and TRBJ2-1; 8 bases are a match to TRBD1. The germline V gene has CDR1 MNHNY and CDR2 SVGAGI (reference sequence). V gave up 5 bases and J gave up 8 bases; unmatched junction bases: 11. This CDR3 is built from 15 residues. The CDR3 coding sequence is TGTGCCAGCAGTACAGCTATGACAGGGGCCCATGAGCAGTTCTTC. The encoded protein is CASSTAMTGAHEQFF.

This clonotype was detected only a few times. The chain links TRBV4-1 to TRBJ2-4, with TRBD2 matching over 11 bases. The germline V gene encodes CDR1 MGHRA and CDR2 YSYEKL. The junction had 7 bases not matched to a gene; V was cut back by 0 bases and J by 0 bases. The CDR3 runs to 19 residues. The CDR3 sequence is CASSQDHPSGGLAKNIQYF. The CDR3 coding sequence is TGCGCCAGCAGCCAAGATCACCCTAGCGGGGGGCTAGCCAAAAACATTCAGTACTTC.

The rearrangement links TRBV11-2 to TRBJ2-7; weak D call: TRBD1 (5 bases). V lost 3 bases and J lost 7, with 19 bases in between. The CDR3 is 15 amino acids. Looked up from germline, CDR1 is SGHAT and CDR2 is FQNNGV. CDR3 loop: CASSLGGSGLGEQYF. CDR3 coding DNA: TGTGCCAGCAGCTTGGGTGGTTCAGGGCTAGGGGAGCAGTACTTC.

This clonotype was counted many times. The chain uses TRBV29-1 and TRBJ2-1; the D is unclear. With 5 bases removed from V and 4 bases from J, the gap between germline ends came to 12 bases. CDR1 SQVTM and CDR2 ANQGSEA come from the germline V gene. The CDR3 has 13 residues. The CDR3 coding sequence is TGCAGCGTTTGGCAGGCTTTATACAATGAGCAGTTCTTC. Its protein is CSVWQALYNEQFF.

The chain uses TRBV11-2 and TRBJ1-2, with 9 nucleotides matching TRBD1. The CDR3 contains 14 residues. CDR1 and CDR2 from the germline V gene are SGHAT and FQNNGV. The ends lost 5 bases at V and 7 bases at J; junction bases unmatched: 8. CDR3 in DNA: TGTGCCAGCAGCCTGCGGACAGGGGTCCGTGGCTACACCTTC. Its translation is CASSLRTGVRGYTF.

The chain recombines TRBV29-1 with TRBJ1-1; D unresolved. The CDR3 sequence is 10 residues long. V lost 6 bases to trimming and J lost 7 bases, with 9 bases between them. The germline gives CDR1 SQVTM, CDR2 ANQGSEA. The CDR3 DNA sequence: TGCAGCGTCGCGGCAGGTGAAGCTTTCTTT. The encoded protein is CSVAAGEAFF. Supplemented by reference TRBV29-1 and TRBJ1-1, the full variable domain reads SAVISQKPSRDICQRGTSLTIQCQVDSQVTMMFWYRQQPGQSLTLIATANQGSEATYESGFVIDKFPISRPNLTFSTLTVSNMSPEDSSIYLCSVAAGEAFFGQGTRLTVV.

This clonotype was counted a few times. The chain joins TRBV20-1 to TRBJ1-2; TRBD1 aligns across 8 bases. Trimming took 1 base from V and 7 from J; bases not matched to a gene: 5. Germline CDR1 is DFQATT and CDR2 is SNEGSKA (reference sequence). This CDR3 is 13 amino acids long. DNA of the CDR3: TGCAGTGCTAGAGTGGACAGGGTCGCTGGCTACACCTTC. Protein: CSARVDRVAGYTF.

This clonotype occurred a few times. The chain couples TRBV5-1 to TRBJ2-6, with a weak D call TRBD1 (7 bases). Trimming removed 2 bases at V and 4 bases at J, with 16 bases between. Germline V CDR1 and CDR2: SGHRS, YFSETQ. The CDR3 is made up of 17 amino acids. The CDR3 sequence: CASSFAGQLQGANVLTF. The DNA of the CDR3 is TGCGCCAGCAGCTTTGCGGGACAGCTACAGGGGGCCAACGTCCTGACTTTC.